This entry lists 14 T cell receptor beta chains sequenced from one sample in a study of blood T cell repertoires in COVID-19. Data came from immunoSEQ multiplex PCR; TCRdb stores just in-frame clones and leaves some out. The repertoire consists of some 700,000 clones, with approximately 90% occurring once and the leading ten covering roughly 0.25%. Material for sequencing was peripheral blood. All receptors derive from a woman between 18 and 29 years old with acute or convalescent COVID-19.

The chain has TRBV9 and TRBJ1-1, with 7 bases aligning to TRBD1. Trimming removed 3 bases from V and 5 bases from J; junction bases left unmatched: 7. The CDR3 contains 14 residues. Germline V CDR1 and CDR2: SGDLS, YYNGEE. CDR3 sequence: CASSARQGGTEAFF. In DNA form, the CDR3 reads TGTGCCAGCAGCGCCCGACAGGGAGGTACTGAAGCTTTCTTT.

This clone was seen a single time. The genes are TRBV27 and TRBJ1-5; TRBD1 is a possible D gene (5 bases). The CDR3 is 14 amino acids. From germline, CDR1 is MNHEY and CDR2 SMNVEV (reference sequence). V was shortened by 3 bases and J by 3 bases, with 9 bases between the two germline ends. CDR3 in amino acids: CASSFAGLNQPQHF. CDR3 sequence (DNA): TGTGCCAGCAGTTTTGCAGGGCTCAATCAGCCCCAGCATTTT.

V gene TRBV2 combines with J gene TRBJ1-3, with TRBD1 matching over 7 bases. This CDR3 spans 18 amino acids. The germline V gene encodes CDR1 SNHLY and CDR2 FYNNEI. The V segment lost 6 bases and the J segment 0 bases; nucleotides outside the gene matches: 14. This CDR3 reads CASRPDRSYFFSGNTIYF. The CDR3 DNA follows: TGTGCCAGCAGACCGGACAGGAGTTATTTTTTCTCTGGAAACACCATATATTTT.

The chain employs TRBV9 and TRBJ1-5, with 8 nucleotides matching TRBD1. This CDR3 has 15 residues. V shed 4 bases, J shed 5 bases, and the junction held 8 bases outside the gene matches. Germline V lookup: CDR1 SGDLS, CDR2 YYNGEE. The CDR3 loop is CASSTGQGGDQPQHF. In DNA form, the CDR3 reads TGTGCCAGCAGCACTGGACAGGGAGGGGATCAGCCCCAGCATTTT. Full variable domain (missing parts from reference TRBV9 and TRBJ1-5): DSGVTQTPKHLITATGQRVTLRCSPRSGDLSVYWYQQSLDQGLQFLIQYYNGEERAKGNILERFSAQQFPDLHSELNLSSLELGDSALYFCASSTGQGGDQPQHFGDGTRLSIL.

V is TRBV7-2 and J is TRBJ1-2; TRBD1 agrees at 9 bases. The CDR3 is made up of 13 amino acids. CDR1 and CDR2 (germline): SGHTA, FQGNSA. V was pared by 5 bases and J by 8 bases, with 6 bases of the junction left unmatched. CDR3 bases: TGTGCCAGCAGCAGGGACAGGGACGGAGGCTACACCTTC. This encodes CASSRDRDGGYTF.

This sequence joins TRBV3-1 (or the pseudogene TRBV3-2) and TRBJ1-5, with a tentative D call TRBD1 (6 bases). Trimming shortened V by 2 bases and J by 0 bases, and 23 bases separated the two germline ends. CDR3 size: 20 residues. Germline lookup yields CDR1 LGHDT and CDR2 YNNKEL (reference sequence). As DNA, the CDR3 is TGTGCCAGCAGCCAACGGGGGGCGAGAACAGAGGGGGATAGCAATCAGCCCCAGCATTTT. It encodes CASSQRGARTEGDSNQPQHF.

This clone was picked up a small number of times. J is TRBJ1-6 and V is TRBV7-9; D gene unclear. V was shortened by 4 bases and J by 1 base, with 20 bases between the two germline ends. The germline V gene has CDR1 SEHNR and CDR2 FQNEAQ (reference sequence). The CDR3 sequence is 19 residues long. As DNA, the CDR3 is TGTGCCAGCAGCTCAGAGGAACTGGTCCGTGCGTCCTATAATTCACCCCTCCACTTT. Protein sequence: CASSSEELVRASYNSPLHF.

This clone was recorded only once. CDR3 protein: CAVRKERVSYEQYF. CDR3 DNA: TGTGCCGTCCGGAAGGAGCGGGTGTCCTACGAGCAGTACTTC. The V and J genes are TRBV6-6 and TRBJ2-7, with TRBD2 as a possible D gene (6 bases). CDR3 length: 14 amino acids. V lost 11 bases and J 1 base, leaving 18 bases between the germline ends. The germline CDR1 and CDR2 sequences are MNHNY and SVGAGI (reference sequence).

The chain uses TRBV5-1 and TRBJ1-1; unclear D gene. Germline V lookup: CDR1 SGHRS, CDR2 YFSETQ. This CDR3 has 15 amino acids. Between the trimmed V and J ends, which lost 4 bases and 4 bases, there was a span of 17 bases. The CDR3 DNA follows: TGCGCCAGCAGCCCCGCTACGGGGAAAAGCACTGAAGCTTTCTTT. Amino acid sequence: CASSPATGKSTEAFF.

This sequence joins TRBV9 and TRBJ2-7, with a possible D match to TRBD2 (6 bases). V was shortened by 2 bases and J by 6 bases, with 21 bases between the two germline ends. This CDR3 is 16 amino acids long. Germline CDR1 reads SGDLS; CDR2 reads YYNGEE. The CDR3 loop is CASSVGGPGRGGEQYF. CDR3 DNA sequence: TGTGCCAGCAGCGTGGGTGGCCCCGGTCGGGGAGGCGAGCAGTACTTC.

On this clone: At the DNA level, this CDR3 is encoded by other sequences in the same sample as well. The chain joins TRBV11-3 to TRBJ1-2, with 9 positions matching TRBD1. The germline CDR1 and CDR2 sequences are SGHNT and YENEEA. V was clipped by 5 bases and J by 2 bases; unmatched bases: 3. The CDR3 is made up of 14 amino acids. CDR3 residues: CASSPGQGNYGYTF. CDR3 nucleotides: TGTGCCAGCAGCCCCGGACAGGGGAACTATGGCTACACCTTC.

The chain couples TRBV5-1 to TRBJ2-5, with D maybe TRBD1 (5 bases). This CDR3 comprises 15 residues. Trimming left V 0 bases short and J 5 bases short, with 14 bases between. The V gene's germline CDR1 is SGHRS and CDR2 YFSETQ. The CDR3 bases are TGCGCCAGCAGCTTGGCCCAGGGTAGGGCGGAGACCCAGTACTTC. Residues: CASSLAQGRAETQYF.

The chain recombines TRBV7-9 with TRBJ1-4; D remains ambiguous. Germline V gene sequence: CDR1 SEHNR, CDR2 FQNEAQ (reference sequence). Trimming left V 4 bases short and J 4 bases short, with 13 bases between. The CDR3 spans 15 residues. The DNA for the CDR3 is TGTGCCAGCAGCTCACAGACGGGGTTTAATGAAAAACTGTTTTTT. Translated: CASSSQTGFNEKLFF. The full variable domain, completed using reference TRBV7-9 and TRBJ1-4, is DTGVSQNPRHKITKRGQNVTFRCDPISEHNRLYWYRQTLGQGPEFLTYFQNEAQLEKSRLLSDRFSAERPKGSFSTLEIQRTEQGDSAMYLCASSSQTGFNEKLFFGSGTQLSVL.

V gene TRBV18 combines with J gene TRBJ1-5; 8 nucleotides agree with TRBD1. J gave up 1 base and V 6 bases, and 8 bases lay outside the gene matches. CDR1 and CDR2 (germline): KGHSH, LQKENI. The CDR3 has 16 residues. CDR3 amino acids: CASSSQGAKSNQPQHF. In DNA, the CDR3 is TGTGCCAGCTCTTCCCAGGGGGCTAAGAGCAATCAGCCCCAGCATTTT.